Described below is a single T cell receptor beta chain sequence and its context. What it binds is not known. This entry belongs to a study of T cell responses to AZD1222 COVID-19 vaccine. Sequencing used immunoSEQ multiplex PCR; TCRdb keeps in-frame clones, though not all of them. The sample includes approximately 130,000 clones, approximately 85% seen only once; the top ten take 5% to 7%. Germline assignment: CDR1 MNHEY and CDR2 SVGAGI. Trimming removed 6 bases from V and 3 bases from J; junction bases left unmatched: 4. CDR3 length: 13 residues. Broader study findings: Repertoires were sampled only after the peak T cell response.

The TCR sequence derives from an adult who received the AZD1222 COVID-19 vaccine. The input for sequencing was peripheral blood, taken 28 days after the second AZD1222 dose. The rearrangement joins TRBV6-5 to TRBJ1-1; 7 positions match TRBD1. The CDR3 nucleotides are TGTGCCAGCAGCCCGGGACAGTACACTGAAGCTTTCTTT. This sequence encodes CASSPGQYTEAFF.